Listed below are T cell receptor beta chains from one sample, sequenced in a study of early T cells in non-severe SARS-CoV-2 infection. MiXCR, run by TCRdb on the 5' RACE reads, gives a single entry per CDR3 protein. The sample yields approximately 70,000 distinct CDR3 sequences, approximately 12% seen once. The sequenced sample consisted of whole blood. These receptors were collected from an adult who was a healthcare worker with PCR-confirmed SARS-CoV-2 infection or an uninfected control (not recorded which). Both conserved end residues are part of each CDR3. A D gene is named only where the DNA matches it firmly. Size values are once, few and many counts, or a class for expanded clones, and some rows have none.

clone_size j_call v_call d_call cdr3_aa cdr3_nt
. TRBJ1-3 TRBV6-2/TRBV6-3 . CASIYRGGTGNTIYF TGTGCCAGCATCTACCGCGGGGGCACTGGAAACACCATATATTTT
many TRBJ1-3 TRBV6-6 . CASSREVGSGNTIYF TGTGCCAGCAGTAGGGAGGTGGGCTCTGGAAACACCATATATTTT
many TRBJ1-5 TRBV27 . CASSPKYRAYNQPQHF TGTGCCAGCAGCCCGAAGTACAGGGCGTACAATCAGCCCCAGCATTTT
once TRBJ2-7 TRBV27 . CASSLTWDHEQYF TGTGCCAGCAGTTTAACATGGGACCACGAGCAGTACTTC
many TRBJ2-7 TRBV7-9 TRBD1 CASSFNRDRVYEQYF TGTGCCAGCAGCTTTAACCGAGACAGGGTCTACGAGCAGTACTTC
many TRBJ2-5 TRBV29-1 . CSVALATVRETQYF TGCAGCGTTGCTTTAGCGACAGTGCGAGAGACCCAGTACTTC
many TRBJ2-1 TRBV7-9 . CASSPGAGTNYRDEQFF TGTGCCAGCAGCCCGGGGGCCGGGACTAACTATAGGGATGAGCAGTTCTTC
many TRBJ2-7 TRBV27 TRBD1 CASSLDRDLGYEQYF TGTGCCAGCAGTCTTGACAGGGATTTGGGCTACGAGCAGTACTTC
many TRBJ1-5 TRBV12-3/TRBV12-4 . CASSLGGGQPQHF TGTGCCAGCAGTTTGGGGGGAGGGCAGCCCCAGCATTTT
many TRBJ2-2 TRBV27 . CASRLGALANGELFF TGTGCCAGCCGGCTAGGTGCCCTGGCCAACGGGGAGCTGTTTTTT
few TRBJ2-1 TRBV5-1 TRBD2 CASSASPGLAWNEQFF TGCGCCAGCAGCGCCTCTCCGGGACTAGCGTGGAATGAGCAGTTCTTC
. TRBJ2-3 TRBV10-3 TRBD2 CAIRREGSTDTQYF TGTGCCATCAGGCGGGAGGGAAGCACAGATACGCAGTATTTT
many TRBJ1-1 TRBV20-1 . CSAAATGRGYTEAFF TGCAGTGCCGCGGCGACGGGCAGGGGTTACACTGAAGCTTTCTTT
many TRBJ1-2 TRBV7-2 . CASSLPGTYGYTF TGTGCCAGCAGCTTACCCGGGACCTATGGCTACACCTTC
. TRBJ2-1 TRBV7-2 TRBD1 CASSPKGQALFF TGTGCCAGCAGCCCCAAGGGACAGGCCCTCTTCTTC
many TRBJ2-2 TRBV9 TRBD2 CASSPGRAGVETGELFF TGTGCCAGCAGCCCTGGGAGGGCGGGGGTTGAGACCGGGGAGCTGTTTTTT
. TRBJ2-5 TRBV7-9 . CASSEGHPTQYF TGTGCCAGCAGCGAAGGACACCCGACCCAGTACTTC
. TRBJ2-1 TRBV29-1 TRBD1 CSVEPGTVNEQFF TGCAGCGTTGAACCGGGGACAGTCAATGAGCAGTTCTTC
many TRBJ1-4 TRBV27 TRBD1 CASNYTGAREKLFF TGTGCCAGCAACTACACAGGGGCTCGAGAAAAACTGTTTTTT
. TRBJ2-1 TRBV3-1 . CASSQSEEQFF TGTGCCAGCAGCCAATCGGAAGAGCAGTTCTTC
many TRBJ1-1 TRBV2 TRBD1 CASSEPGQGKAFF TGTGCCAGCAGTGAACCTGGACAGGGGAAAGCTTTCTTT
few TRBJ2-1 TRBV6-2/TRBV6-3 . CASSGDWNEQFF TGTGCCAGCAGTGGCGACTGGAATGAGCAGTTCTTC
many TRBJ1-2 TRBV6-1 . CASSADSYGYTF TGTGCCAGCAGTGCAGACAGCTATGGCTACACCTTC
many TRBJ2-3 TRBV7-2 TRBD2 CASSYPLDSGRALYGEDTQYF TGTGCCAGCAGCTACCCCCTTGATAGCGGGAGGGCCCTCTATGGTGAAGATACGCAGTATTTT
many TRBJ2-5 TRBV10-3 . CAISEIGGLGGEETQYF TGTGCCATCAGTGAGATCGGGGGCCTGGGAGGTGAAGAGACCCAGTACTTC
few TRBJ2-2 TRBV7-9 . CASSPPVTGELFF TGTGCCAGCAGCCCTCCTGTCACCGGGGAGCTGTTTTTT
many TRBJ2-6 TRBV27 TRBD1 CASSPGTGGSGANVLTF TGTGCCAGCAGTCCCGGGACAGGGGGCTCTGGGGCCAACGTCCTGACTTTC
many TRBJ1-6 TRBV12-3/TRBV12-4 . CASSPRGGSYNSPLHF TGTGCCAGCAGTCCCCGGGGGGGTTCCTATAATTCACCCCTCCACTTT
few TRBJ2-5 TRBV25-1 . CASSELGSGAGETQYF TGTGCCAGCAGTGAATTGGGGTCAGGGGCAGGAGAGACCCAGTACTTC
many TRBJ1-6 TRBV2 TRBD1 CASSVLRDRGNSPLHF TGTGCCAGCAGTGTCCTTCGGGACAGGGGTAATTCACCCCTCCACTTT
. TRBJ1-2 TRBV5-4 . CASSLVSAARSGYTF TGTGCCAGCAGCTTAGTCTCCGCCGCTCGCTCAGGCTACACCTTC
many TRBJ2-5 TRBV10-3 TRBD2 CAISEGSTSGGGETQYF TGTGCCATCAGTGAAGGTTCGACTAGCGGGGGGGGAGAGACCCAGTACTTC
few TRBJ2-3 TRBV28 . CASSFRATDTQYF TGTGCCAGCAGTTTTAGGGCCACAGATACGCAGTATTTT
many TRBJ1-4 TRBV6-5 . CASRGGGANEKLFF TGTGCCAGCCGAGGGGGGGGTGCTAATGAAAAACTGTTTTTT